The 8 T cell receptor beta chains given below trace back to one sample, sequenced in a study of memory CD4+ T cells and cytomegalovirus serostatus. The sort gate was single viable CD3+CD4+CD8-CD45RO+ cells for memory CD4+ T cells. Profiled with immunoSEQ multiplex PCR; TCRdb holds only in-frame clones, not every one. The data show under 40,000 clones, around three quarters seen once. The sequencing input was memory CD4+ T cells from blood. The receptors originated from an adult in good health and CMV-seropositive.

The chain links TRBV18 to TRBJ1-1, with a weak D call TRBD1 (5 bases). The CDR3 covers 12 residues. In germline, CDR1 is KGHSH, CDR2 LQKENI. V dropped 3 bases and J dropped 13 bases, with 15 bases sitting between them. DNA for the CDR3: TGTGCCAGCTCACCTACAGCTGGGGGTGGTTTCTTT. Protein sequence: CASSPTAGGGFF.

CDR3 nucleotide sequence: TGTGCCATCAGCCCGGGACAGGGGGCGGAAGGCTACACCTTC. Translation: CAISPGQGAEGYTF. The rearrangement links TRBV10-3 to TRBJ1-2; TRBD1 matches 12 bases. The length of the CDR3 is 14 residues. J was trimmed by 8 bases and V by 6 bases; bases with no gene match: 7. The germline gives CDR1 ENHRY, CDR2 SYGVKD.

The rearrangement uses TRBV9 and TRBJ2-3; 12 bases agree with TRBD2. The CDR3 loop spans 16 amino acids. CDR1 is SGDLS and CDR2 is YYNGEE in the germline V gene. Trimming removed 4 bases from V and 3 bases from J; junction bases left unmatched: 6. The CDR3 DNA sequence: TGTGCCAGCAGCCGACTAGCGGGGGCCGGAACAGATACGCAGTATTTT. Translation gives CASSRLAGAGTDTQYF.

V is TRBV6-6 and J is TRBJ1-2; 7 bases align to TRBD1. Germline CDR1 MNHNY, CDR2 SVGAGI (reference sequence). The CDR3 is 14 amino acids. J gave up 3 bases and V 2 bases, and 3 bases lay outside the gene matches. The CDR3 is CASSYTGEDYGYTF. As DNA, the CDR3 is TGTGCCAGCAGTTACACAGGGGAAGACTATGGCTACACCTTC.

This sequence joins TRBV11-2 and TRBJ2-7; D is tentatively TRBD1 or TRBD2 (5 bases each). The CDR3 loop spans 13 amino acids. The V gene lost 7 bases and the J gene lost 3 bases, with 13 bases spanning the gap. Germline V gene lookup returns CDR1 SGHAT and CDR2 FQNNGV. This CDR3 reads CASTRGTIYEQYF. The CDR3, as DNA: TGTGCCAGCACCCGGGGCACTATCTACGAGCAGTACTTC.

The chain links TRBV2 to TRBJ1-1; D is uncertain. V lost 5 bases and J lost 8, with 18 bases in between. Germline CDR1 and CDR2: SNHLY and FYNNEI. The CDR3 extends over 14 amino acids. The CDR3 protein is CASSLVPEGSEAFF. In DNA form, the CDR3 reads TGTGCCAGCAGTCTCGTACCGGAGGGTAGCGAAGCTTTCTTT.

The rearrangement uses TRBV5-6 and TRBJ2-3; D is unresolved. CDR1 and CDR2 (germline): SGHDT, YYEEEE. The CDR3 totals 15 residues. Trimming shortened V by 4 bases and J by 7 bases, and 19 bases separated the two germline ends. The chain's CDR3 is CASSPLLGPEYTQYF. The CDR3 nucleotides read TGTGCCAGCAGCCCACTCTTGGGCCCCGAATATACGCAGTATTTT.

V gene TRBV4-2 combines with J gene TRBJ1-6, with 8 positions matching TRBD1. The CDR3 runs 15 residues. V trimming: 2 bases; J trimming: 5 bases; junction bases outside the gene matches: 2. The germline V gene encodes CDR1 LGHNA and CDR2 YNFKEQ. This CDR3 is CASSQPQGDNSPLHF. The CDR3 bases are TGTGCCAGCAGCCAACCACAGGGGGATAATTCACCCCTCCACTTT.